This T cell receptor beta chain was found in a study of siplizumab effects on memory and regulatory T cells (dated by TCRdb to the late 2010s). Regarding the research as a whole: The effect of the anti-CD2 antibody siplizumab on alloreactive T-cell subsets was examined in allogeneic mixed lymphocyte reactions constructed from human PBMCs.

Sorted unstimulated T cells, along with proliferating T cells recovered from mixed lymphocyte reactions, underwent TCRbeta CDR3 sequencing. Fresh whole blood from about 9 HLA-typed healthy donors was used as the source from which PBMCs were isolated. To map where alloreactive clones came from, unstimulated CD4+ non-regulatory T cells were FACS-sorted. About this clone: Its binding antigen is unknown. Base qualities are not recorded, but no much larger clone differs from it by a single base.

Points the paper makes about the study in general: Because sequences at frequencies below about 10^-5 were poorly captured, only a minor fraction of alloreactive clones could be mapped back to unstimulated subsets. For roughly 80-96% of proliferating CD4+ or CD8+ clones, no naive or memory phenotype could be assigned. Among mappable alloreactive CD4+ clones, the Treg-derived fraction averaged nearly 70% with siplizumab versus 25% to 30% in control reactions. Siplizumab significantly reduced the cumulative frequency of alloreactive sequences traceable to unstimulated CD4+ memory T cells. Whether proliferating Tregs from siplizumab cultures were suppressive was not functionally confirmed. Unstimulated naive T cells appeared more diverse than memory T cells, and naive cells seemed to contribute substantially to the alloresponse.

The library was obtained by the immunoSEQ multiplex PCR assay. The deep sequencing platform assayed around 10^5 TCR templates per sample. Genomic DNA extracted from sorted T cells was used for TCRbeta CDR3 sequencing. As for how the authors treated the data: The R programming language was used for clonal analysis of TCRbeta CDR3 data. Alloreactive CD4+ and CD8+ clones were defined by comparing unstimulated samples with post-reaction CFSE-low samples. Alloreactive CD4+ clones were assigned to regulatory or non-regulatory origin by matching sequences to sorted unstimulated Treg and non-Treg repertoires. This immuneACCESS table, as held by TCRdb, lists in-frame sequences with V and J called but not all clones. Of the missing ones, under half trace to an unresolved V gene in checked studies; the others have no known cause. V and J calls and clone size follow that table, whereas D and trimming were derived from the DNA. The sample has over 80,000 clones on record, just under 95% of them singletons. The ten largest clones take up 1% to 1.5% of the sample.

From the cysteine up to the phenylalanine, the CDR3 has a length of 14 residues. Only the CDR3 portion is preserved as DNA: 42 bases, with reading frame beginning at the first base. V and J lose 0 bases and 2 bases, and a span of 9 bases separates them. From a lookup of the germline V gene, CDR1 and CDR2 are SGHRS and YFSETQ. The source of this sequence is a human donor in good health. Specimen: non-Treg CD4+ T cells sorted from blood. This sample's cell subset or site label indicates: FACS-sorted unstimulated CD4+ non-regulatory T cells. Recombination connected TRBV5-1 to TRBJ2-7; the D segment could be TRBD1, given 5 matching bases. For the CDR3, the sequence is CASSLVVGAYEQYF. The DNA reads TGCGCCAGCAGCTTGGTGGTAGGGGCCTACGAGCAGTACTTC. Joined to the reference TRBV5-1 and TRBJ2-7 proteins, this CDR3 gives the full variable domain: KAGVTQTPRYLIKTRGQQVTLSCSPISGHRSVSWYQQTPGQGLQFLFEYFSETQRNKGNFPGRFSGRQFSNSRSEMNVSTLELGDSALYLCASSLVVGAYEQYFGPGTRLTVT.